This T cell receptor beta chain was recovered during a study of T cells in Graves' hyperthyroidism and ophthalmopathy. Study overall: Peripheral blood collection took place at initial diagnosis, before any treatment. Study results and limitations: Blood also held most thyroid clonotypes expanded beyond 0.001. Ophthalmopathy, which appeared later, was predicted by the model a median 6.5 months before onset.

About this clonotype itself: The antigen is undetermined.

A lack of ophthalmopathy progression within 18 months defined stable Graves' hyperthyroidism. Amplification of TCR beta CDR3 regions was performed using RNA transcripts as template. Primed by the HTBI set, a first-round RT-PCR was run on the TCR CDR3. TCRdb independently ran MiXCR on the multiplex PCR reads; one entry per CDR3 protein. The table records under 400,000 distinct CDR3 sequences, roughly 21% of them present only once. The germline CDR1 and CDR2 sequences are SGDLS and YYNGEE. The CDR3 has 14 residues. Trimming pared 0 bases from V and 0 bases from J, leaving 6 bases between. This sequence originates from a woman in her 50s with Graves' hyperthyroidism. The sample comprised blood. This sequence joins TRBV9 and TRBJ1-2; D unclear. CDR3 in DNA: TGTGCCAGCAGCGTAGGGCAGACTAACTATGGCTACACCTTC. It is translated as CASSVGQTNYGYTF.